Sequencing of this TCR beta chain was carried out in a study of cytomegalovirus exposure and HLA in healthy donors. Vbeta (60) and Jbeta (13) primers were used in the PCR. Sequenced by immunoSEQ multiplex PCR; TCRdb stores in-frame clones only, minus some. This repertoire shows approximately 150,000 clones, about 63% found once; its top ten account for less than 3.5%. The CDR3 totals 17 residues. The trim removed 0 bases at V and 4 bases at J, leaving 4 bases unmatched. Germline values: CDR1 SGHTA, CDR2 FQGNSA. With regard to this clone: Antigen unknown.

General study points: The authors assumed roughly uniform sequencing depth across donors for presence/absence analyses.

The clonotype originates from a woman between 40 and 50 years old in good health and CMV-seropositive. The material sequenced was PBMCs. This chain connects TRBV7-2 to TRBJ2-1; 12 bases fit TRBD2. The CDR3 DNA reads TGTGCCAGCAGCTTAGCGGGGACTAGCGGGTTATACAATGAGCAGTTCTTC. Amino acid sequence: CASSLAGTSGLYNEQFF.